This T cell receptor beta chain was sequenced during a study of identical twins. Template switching added a universal primer binding site, and final cDNA carried unique molecular identifiers. Using its own MiXCR run on the 5' RACE reads, TCRdb lists one record per CDR3 protein. This sample yields 200,000 to 300,000 distinct CDR3 sequences, of which about 7% are seen a single time; about 3.6% belongs to the top ten. Study-wide results and limits: Partial confounding of zero-insertion analyses by invariant MAIT and iNKT cells was possible. Insertions ran lower in abundant cord blood beta clonotypes, though not in memory repertoires.

Each donor (without exception) was a healthy Caucasian. Concerning this clonotype: What it binds is unknown.

The same data also went into a second study, on yellow fever vaccine responses in identical twins.

Sequenced sample: memory (CD45RO+) T cells sorted from blood. The clonotype was recovered from a woman aged 18-29 years in good health.

DNA for the CDR3: TGTGCCAGTAGTTCACGGACGGTTGGAAACACCATATATTTT. It encodes CASSSRTVGNTIYF. The chain uses TRBV19 and TRBJ1-3; D is unclear. Germline V gene data show CDR1 as LNHDA and CDR2 as SQIVND (reference sequence). The germline V and J ends were trimmed by 5 bases and 3 bases, with 11 bases remaining between them. The CDR3 loop spans 14 amino acids.